The source of this T cell receptor beta chain is a study of blood T cell repertoires in COVID-19. Study in general: T cells, B-cell-depleted T cells, or PBMCs supplied cDNA or gDNA.

TCRdb's table, derived via immunoSEQ multiplex PCR, lists solely in-frame clones and lacks some. The table lists fewer than 300,000 clones, 85% to 90% of them singletons. CDR1 is SQVTM and CDR2 is ANQGSEA in the germline V gene. With 1 base removed from V and 5 bases from J, the gap between germline ends came to 14 bases. CDR3 size: 14 residues. The chain carries TRBV29-1 and TRBJ1-2; D is uncertain. The source is a man aged 35 to 55 who had recovered from COVID-19. Sample: PBMCs or T cells enriched from blood (not recorded which). The CDR3, as DNA: TGCAGCGTTGAAGTAGACCTACAGTTATATGGCTACACCTTC. It translates to CSVEVDLQLYGYTF.